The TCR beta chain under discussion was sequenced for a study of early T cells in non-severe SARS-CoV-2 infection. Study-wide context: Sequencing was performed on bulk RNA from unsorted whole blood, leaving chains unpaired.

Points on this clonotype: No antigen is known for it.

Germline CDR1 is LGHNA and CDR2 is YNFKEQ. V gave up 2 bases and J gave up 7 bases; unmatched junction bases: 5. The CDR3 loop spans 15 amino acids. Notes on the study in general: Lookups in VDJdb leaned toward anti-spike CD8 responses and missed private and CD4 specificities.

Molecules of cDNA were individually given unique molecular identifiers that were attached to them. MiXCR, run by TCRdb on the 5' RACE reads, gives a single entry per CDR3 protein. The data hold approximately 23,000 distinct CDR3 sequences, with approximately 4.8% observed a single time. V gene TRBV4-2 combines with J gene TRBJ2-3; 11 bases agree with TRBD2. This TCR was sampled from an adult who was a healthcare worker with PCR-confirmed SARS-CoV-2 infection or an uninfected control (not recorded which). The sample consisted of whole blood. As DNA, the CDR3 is TGTGCCAGCAGCCAAACGGGACTAGCGGTAAATACGCAGTATTTT. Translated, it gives CASSQTGLAVNTQYF.